This T cell receptor beta chain was identified in a study of blood T cell repertoires in COVID-19. Study as a whole: Acute and convalescent COVID-19 specimens originated in the United States, Italy and Spain.

TCRdb's copy holds only in-frame clones and misses some; the assay was immunoSEQ multiplex PCR. The repertoire holds 50,000 to 70,000 clones, with 70% to 90% as singletons. The CDR3 length is 14 residues. Deletions cut 3 bases from V and 4 bases from J, with 10 bases between. The germline V gene has CDR1 MNHEY and CDR2 SVGAGI. This TCR came from a man in his sixties with acute or convalescent COVID-19. The chain carries TRBV6-5 and TRBJ1-3; no clear D gene. The sequenced material came from peripheral blood. CDR3 nucleotide sequence: TGTGCCAGCAGTTATTCGGGGTCCGGAAACACCATATATTTT. Translating gives CASSYSGSGNTIYF.